Only one count was recorded for the clone carrying this T cell receptor (beta chain). Antigen: not known. The CDR3 totals 16 residues. CDR1 is SGHRS and CDR2 is YFSETQ in the germline V gene. The V gene end was trimmed by 3 bases and the J gene end by 6 bases; junction bases not matched to a gene: 11. Assay used: immunoSEQ multiplex PCR; TCRdb lists only in-frame clones, some missing. The sample carries around 28,000 clones, 78% recorded once. The sample belongs to a study of T cells in narcolepsy. Overall study findings and caveats: Reportedly, autoreactive clonotypes were serially detected in patients' blood but not controls'. Some memory CD4+ repertoires had no autoreactive clone sequences. Autoreactive HCRT-specific and TRIB2-specific clonotypes were marked in same-patient CSF-versus-blood CD4+ comparisons.

The chain carries TRBV5-1 and TRBJ2-3; 9 bases are a match to TRBD2. This clonotype originated in a human donor with narcolepsy. Input material: CD45RA- memory CD4+ T cells from PBMCs. The CDR3 DNA follows: TGCGCCAGCAGCTCCCTCTCCGGCGGGGGGGTGGATACGCAGTATTTT. Protein sequence: CASSSLSGGGVDTQYF.